This TCR beta chain derives from a study of blood T cell repertoires in COVID-19. About the research overall: The analysed material was cDNA or gDNA that came from T cells, B-cell-depleted T cells, or PBMCs.

Original processing methods: Cell counts per sample came from amplifying reference gene primers. The table came from immunoSEQ multiplex PCR; TCRdb's copy has only in-frame clones and leaves some out. V and J calls and clone size are given by that table; D and trimming were obtained from the DNA. This table holds roughly 220,000 clones, approximately 80% found once. The CDR3 extends over 16 amino acids. After removal of 3 bases from V and 9 bases from J, the junction contained 15 bases not matched to a gene. Germline lookup yields CDR1 SGHTA and CDR2 FQGNSA. This TCR came from a man younger than 45 with active or convalescent COVID-19. The specimen was peripheral blood. The chain carries TRBV7-2 and TRBJ2-5, with TRBD2 matching 8 bases. CDR3 DNA sequence: TGTGCCAGCAGCTTTTTACGCGGGCTAGCGGGTTGGGCCCAGTACTTC. Encoded protein: CASSFLRGLAGWAQYF. Complete variable domain (other parts from reference TRBV7-2 and TRBJ2-5): GAGVSQSPSNKVTEKGKDVELRCDPISGHTALYWYRQSLGQGLEFLIYFQGNSAPDKSGLPSDRFSAERTGGSVSTLTIQRTQQEDSAVYLCASSFLRGLAGWAQYFGPGTRLLVL.